Listed below are T cell receptor beta chains from one sample, sequenced in a study of T cell responses to AZD1222 COVID-19 vaccine. The repertoire was sequenced with immunoSEQ multiplex PCR; TCRdb's copy has only in-frame clones and lacks some. The table includes some 55,000 clones, about 85% detected once. The sequenced sample was peripheral blood, obtained on day 0 of AZD1222 vaccination. The origin of the receptors is an adult in good health. CDR3s include the opening cysteine and the closing phenylalanine or tryptophan. The D gene is left open where the match is weak. Clone size, where shown, is once, few, many, or a class for clones that have expanded.

j_call,clone_size,d_call,v_call,cdr3_nt,cdr3_aa
TRBJ1-1,NA,TRBD1,TRBV27,TGTGCCAGCAGTTTATATAGGGACAGACACACTGAAGCTTTCTTT,CASSLYRDRHTEAFF
TRBJ2-1,NA,TRBD2,TRBV6-5,TGTGCCAGCAGTTGGACTAGCGGGGGGGACTACAATGAGCAGTTCTTC,CASSWTSGGDYNEQFF
TRBJ2-7,NA,TRBD1,TRBV27,TGTGCCAGCAGTTTAACAACAGGGGGCTACGAGCAGTACTTC,CASSLTTGGYEQYF
TRBJ1-2,NA,TRBD1,TRBV18,TGTGCCAGCTCACCGGGGACAGACTCGGGCTACACCTTC,CASSPGTDSGYTF
TRBJ2-1,NA,TRBD2,TRBV9,TGTGCCAGCAGCTCCCGGTCTAGCGGTCCCCTGAATGAGCAGTTCTTC,CASSSRSSGPLNEQFF
TRBJ2-2,once,NA,TRBV28,TGTGCCAGCCGTGATTCCCGACTAATCGATACCGGGGAGCTGTTTTTT,CASRDSRLIDTGELFF
TRBJ1-2,NA,TRBD1,TRBV5-4,TGTGCCAGCAGCTTGGCAGGGGGTGGCTACACCTTC,CASSLAGGGYTF
TRBJ1-3,few,NA,TRBV5-1,TGCGCCAGCAGCCGGGGGCAGGGGAATGGTGGAAACACCATATATTTT,CASSRGQGNGGNTIYF
TRBJ2-7,once,TRBD1,TRBV3-1/TRBV3-2,TGTGCCAGCAGCCAGTATTCGGGACAGGGGGACTACGAGCAGTACTTC,CASSQYSGQGDYEQYF
TRBJ1-1,NA,NA,TRBV30,TGTGCCTGGAGTGTGGGAATGGCTGAAGCTTTCTTT,CAWSVGMAEAFF
TRBJ1-2,NA,TRBD1,TRBV6-5,TGTGCCAGCAGGGGACAGAACCACCTCTATGGCTACACCTTC,CASRGQNHLYGYTF
TRBJ1-5,NA,NA,TRBV6-5,TGTGCCAGCAGTTACTCCGAAAAGGGGCCCCAGCATTTT,CASSYSEKGPQHF
TRBJ2-2,once,TRBD2,TRBV11-3,TGTGCCAGCAGCTTCCAGACTAGCGGGCTCACCGGGGAGCTGTTTTTT,CASSFQTSGLTGELFF
TRBJ1-1,NA,NA,TRBV7-2,TGTGCCAGCAGCTGGGGGGGGGCCTCAGAAGCTTTCTTT,CASSWGGASEAFF
TRBJ2-2,once,NA,TRBV11-3,TGTGCCAGCAGCCCGAGCGGGACAGCGAACACCGGGGAGCTGTTTTTT,CASSPSGTANTGELFF
TRBJ1-6,NA,NA,TRBV7-9,TGTGCCAGCAGCTACTACGTGCTAGGGGGTAAGGTTTTTTCACCCCTCCACTTT,CASSYYVLGGKVFSPLHF